This T cell receptor (beta chain) was identified in a study of T cells expressing NK-cell markers (dated by TCRdb to about 2020). Looking at the study overall: Seven to nine donors provided sorted CD3+CD56+NKG2C+, CD3+CD56+NKG2C- and CD3+CD56-NKG2C+ T-cell subsets, whose TCR beta-chain repertoires were profiled. Sequencing of the libraries produced 2 x 150 bp reads on Illumina HiSeq 2000/2500, MiSeq or NextSeq. All eight donors whose samples were sequenced were randomly selected healthy volunteers, three of them men and five women. Among the eight sequenced donors, only one was HCMV-seronegative, while the other seven were HCMV-seropositive.

CDR1 and CDR2 were assigned from the germline V gene as ENHRY and SYGVKD. There are 16 amino acids in the CDR3, from cysteine to phenylalanine inclusive. Only the protein is available. TCRdb lists the instrument as Illumina HiSeq 2000. 5'RACE template switching, by which a universal primer site and unique molecular identifiers were added, was used to make TCR beta cDNA libraries. cDNA synthesis was primed from the TCR beta constant segment and was followed by two successive PCR amplification steps. Processing in the source paper ran as follows. MIGEC handled demultiplexing of the reads and grouping by UMI, while MiTCR was used to assemble and quantify clonotypes. To exclude erroneous sequences, only TCR cDNA sequences supported by at least two reads were retained. The tcR package was used for downstream repertoire analysis, and clonotypes were matched between fractions using CDR3 nucleotide sequence together with V segment. Antigen specificity was annotated against VDJdb with VDJmatch, allowing one amino acid substitution in CDR3. TCRdb reprocessed the reads and provides one entry for every CDR3 protein sequence; no DNA is given. TCRdb's processing, not the authors' own work, is the source of the V and J calls. This sample's table carries about 430,000 distinct CDR3 sequences. Over 1.1% of the sample rests with the top ten.

To determine HCMV serostatus, a commercial ELISA kit was used to detect HCMV-specific IgG in serum. Peripheral blood mononuclear cells were isolated from blood by Ficoll density gradient centrifugation. What the work shows at the level of the full study, not this receptor alone: Those dominant clonotypes were again the most abundant among CD3+CD56-NKG2C+ cells in a handful of donors, at roughly 28.3-65%. Whether the expanded NKG2C-expressing T cell clones were specific for HCMV antigens was left unclear. In roughly 6 donors, the dominant CD3+CD56+NKG2C+ clonotypes ranked among the top 10 CD8+ clonotypes, making up roughly 1.0-8% of CD8+ T cells.

Comment on this clonotype: Its antigen specificity is not known.

This TCR came from a woman in her fifties or sixties in good health. Donor details come from another sample of the same person, matched by shared clones. The specimen was blood T cells: a sorted CD56 or NKG2C T cell subset, CD4+ or CD8+ T cells, or bulk PBMC T cells (not recorded which). Here the chain combines TRBV10-3 and TRBJ2-1; TCRdb's D call of TRBD2 is untestable without DNA. The encoded CDR3 is CAITPLAGGSYNEQFF.